The 10 T cell receptor beta chains in this list originate from one sample, sequenced in a study of cytomegalovirus exposure and HLA in healthy donors (TCRdb year 2017). The library relied on the immunoSEQ multiplex PCR assay. For the multiplex PCR, a mixture combining 60 forward primers for TCR Vbeta segments and 13 reverse primers for TCR Jbeta segments was used. Drawn from immuneACCESS, this table holds only the in-frame rearrangements with V and J called that TCRdb kept. Clones are partly lost; checked studies trace under half to an unresolved V gene and leave the rest unexplained. The sample table records roughly 86,000 clones; about 75% of these occur just once. The biggest ten clones account for about 6.1% of the sample. Sequencing was performed on PBMCs. Receptor source: a female donor in good health and CMV-seronegative.

The chain is built from TRBV5-4 and TRBJ2-2; 7 bases map to TRBD2. This CDR3 region has 13 residues. Germline CDR1 reads SGHNT; CDR2 reads YYREEE (reference sequence). V dropped 4 bases and J dropped 8; count of bases not matched to a gene: 5. The CDR3: CASSPRTSGELFF. The CDR3 DNA follows: TGTGCCAGCAGCCCTAGGACTAGTGGGGAGCTGTTTTTT.

V gene TRBV9 combines with J gene TRBJ2-1; D is unclear. With 0 bases removed from V and 5 bases from J, the gap between germline ends came to 6 bases. Germline CDR1 is SGDLS and CDR2 is YYNGEE. The CDR3 is made up of 13 amino acids. The CDR3 nucleotides are TGTGCCAGCAGCGTAGATGGAGACAATGAGCAGTTCTTC. Its translation: CASSVDGDNEQFF.

This chain uses TRBV28 with TRBJ2-5, with 8 bases fitting TRBD2. Trimming took 5 bases from V and 5 from J; bases not matched to a gene: 10. The V gene's germline CDR1 is MDHEN and CDR2 SYDVKM. The CDR3 is made up of 15 amino acids. CDR3 sequence reads: CASSPVRGGQETQYF. The CDR3 coding sequence is TGTGCCAGCAGTCCCGTTCGGGGGGGTCAGGAGACCCAGTACTTC.

The rearrangement joins TRBV19 to TRBJ1-3; D gene uncertain. The CDR3 runs 14 residues. CDR1 is LNHDA and CDR2 is SQIVND in the germline V gene (reference sequence). Deletions cut 3 bases from V and 9 bases from J, with 15 bases between. DNA for the CDR3: TGTGCCAGTAGTATCGCCCAGGCTCCCGGCACCATATATTTT. Its translation is CASSIAQAPGTIYF.

The chain combines TRBV5-4 with TRBJ1-2, with D unresolved. The CDR3 sequence is 12 residues long. V was clipped by 2 bases and J by 5 bases, with 7 bases between them. The germline V gene encodes CDR1 SGHNT and CDR2 YYREEE (reference sequence). The CDR3: CASSFGEYGYTF. The CDR3 DNA is TGTGCCAGCAGCTTCGGGGAGTATGGCTACACCTTC.

This clone was picked up a small number of times. V is TRBV27 and J is TRBJ1-5; the D is unclear. The CDR3 sequence is 14 residues long. The germline V and J ends were trimmed by 4 bases and 6 bases, with 13 bases remaining between them. Germline CDR1 is MNHEY and CDR2 is SMNVEV (reference sequence). As DNA, the CDR3 is TGTGCCAGCAGTTCCGGGATAGTGAGTCAGCCCCAGCATTTT. This sequence encodes CASSSGIVSQPQHF.

In its sample, this clone was seen a few times. Other nucleotide sequences in the sample specify the same CDR3. This rearrangement joins TRBV27 to TRBJ2-1, with 9 bases matching TRBD1. J was trimmed by 7 bases and V by 2 bases; bases with no gene match: 3. Looked up from germline, CDR1 is MNHEY and CDR2 is SMNVEV (reference sequence). This CDR3 contains 14 residues. In DNA, the CDR3 is TGTGCCAGCAGTTTAGGGACAGGGAGGAATGAGCAGTTCTTC. The encoded protein is CASSLGTGRNEQFF.

With regard to this clone: Compared with germline, one end of the junction differs, possibly owing to a read error. V gene TRBV7-7 combines with J gene TRBJ2-2; the D gene is possibly TRBD2 (6 bases). Germline CDR1 and CDR2: SSHAT and FNYEAQ (reference sequence). The CDR3 extends over 16 amino acids. Here the CDR3 DNA reads TGTGCTAGCAGCTCACGAGGAGGGCCGAACACCGGGGAGCTGTTTTTT. Its protein is CASSSRGGPNTGELFF.

The chain employs TRBV5-1 and TRBJ1-2, with 8 bases lining up with TRBD1. The CDR3 contains 16 residues. Germline-derived CDR1 and CDR2 are SGHRS and YFSETQ. V lost 0 bases and J lost 2; bases outside the gene matches: 6. CDR3 region: CASSLGRDRMNYGYTF. The CDR3, as DNA: TGCGCCAGCAGCTTGGGCCGGGACAGGATGAACTATGGCTACACCTTC.

The chain combines TRBV7-2 with TRBJ2-7, with 8 positions matching TRBD1. This CDR3 is 14 amino acids long. Germline V gene lookup returns CDR1 SGHTA and CDR2 FQGNSA. V lost 7 bases, J lost 0 bases, and 5 bases stayed unmatched. The CDR3 DNA is TGTGCCAGCACCCAGGACAGGGCCTCCTACGAGCAGTACTTC. Translated, it gives CASTQDRASYEQYF.